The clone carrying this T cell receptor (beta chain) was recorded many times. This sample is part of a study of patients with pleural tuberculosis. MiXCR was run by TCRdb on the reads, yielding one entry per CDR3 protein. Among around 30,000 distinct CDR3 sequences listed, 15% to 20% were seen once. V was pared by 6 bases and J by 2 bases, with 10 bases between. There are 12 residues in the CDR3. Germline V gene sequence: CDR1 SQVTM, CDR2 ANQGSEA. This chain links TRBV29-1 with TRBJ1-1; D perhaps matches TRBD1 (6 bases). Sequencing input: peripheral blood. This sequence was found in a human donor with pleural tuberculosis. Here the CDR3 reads CSVLQGNTEAFF. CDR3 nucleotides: TGCAGCGTCCTACAGGGAAACACTGAAGCTTTCTTT. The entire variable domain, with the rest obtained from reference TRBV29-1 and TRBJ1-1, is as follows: SAVISQKPSRDICQRGTSLTIQCQVDSQVTMMFWYRQQPGQSLTLIATANQGSEATYESGFVIDKFPISRPNLTFSTLTVSNMSPEDSSIYLCSVLQGNTEAFFGQGTRLTVV.